This T cell receptor beta chain was retrieved from a study of CD8 T cells in ankylosing spondylitis. MiXCR was run by TCRdb on the 5' RACE reads, yielding one entry per CDR3 protein. The sample has approximately 250,000 distinct CDR3 sequences, approximately 24% seen once. Trimming stripped 0 bases from V and 9 bases from J, with 12 bases between. This CDR3 is 13 amino acids long. From germline, CDR1 is DFQATT and CDR2 SNEGSKA (reference sequence). Study-level findings and limits: Among TCR beta sequences, a motif of about 8 highly homologous variants appeared characteristic of ankylosing spondylitis blood. Reportedly, disease-linked clones are significantly enriched in ankylosing spondylitis patients' matched synovial fluid.

The sample holds a few counts of this clonotype. Its antigen is as yet unknown. The gene calls are TRBV20-1 and TRBJ2-1, with D perhaps TRBD1 (6 bases). Specimen: blood, either unsorted or a sorted T cell fraction (not recorded which). The receptor was isolated from a male donor with ankylosing spondylitis or in good health (not recorded which). Written as DNA, the CDR3 is TGCAGTGCTAGAGAAGGGGGACGCAGTGAGCAGTTCTTC. It encodes CSAREGGRSEQFF.